The sequence of this TCR beta chain was determined in a study of T cell clonotyping in hematopoietic cell transplantation. Whole-study results and caveats: Broader posttransplant TCR repertoire diversity was predicted by graft donor and pretransplant recipient Inverse Simpson Index values. Recipient TCR diversity dropped after transplant; expanded clonotypes rose from day 30 to 180. Without cell sorting, CD4 versus CD8 contributions remain unresolved.

About this clone: Antigen specificity is unknown.

V shed 6 bases and J shed 4 bases, with 10 bases lying between them. The CDR3 has 12 residues. Recipients were bled about 28 days pretransplant and at posttransplant days 30, 100, 180. Using immunoSEQ multiplex PCR, the repertoire was profiled, and TCRdb retains in-frame clones only, with some absent. Of about 8,700 clones listed, nearly 98% are singletons. The chain recombines TRBV5-3 with TRBJ1-2; D gene ambiguous. TRBV5-3 falls under the ORF class, with uncertain function. This TCR was sampled from a male patient aged 60 to 75 who had an allogeneic stem cell transplant from a related donor, so the T cells may come from the graft donor. Some clones in this sample may be carry-over from other donors' samples. The starting material was peripheral blood mononuclear cells, obtained 100 days after allogeneic stem cell transplant. Here the CDR3 DNA reads TGTGCCAGAATTCGCCGTTGCTATGGCTACACCTTC. Translated, it gives CARIRRCYGYTF.